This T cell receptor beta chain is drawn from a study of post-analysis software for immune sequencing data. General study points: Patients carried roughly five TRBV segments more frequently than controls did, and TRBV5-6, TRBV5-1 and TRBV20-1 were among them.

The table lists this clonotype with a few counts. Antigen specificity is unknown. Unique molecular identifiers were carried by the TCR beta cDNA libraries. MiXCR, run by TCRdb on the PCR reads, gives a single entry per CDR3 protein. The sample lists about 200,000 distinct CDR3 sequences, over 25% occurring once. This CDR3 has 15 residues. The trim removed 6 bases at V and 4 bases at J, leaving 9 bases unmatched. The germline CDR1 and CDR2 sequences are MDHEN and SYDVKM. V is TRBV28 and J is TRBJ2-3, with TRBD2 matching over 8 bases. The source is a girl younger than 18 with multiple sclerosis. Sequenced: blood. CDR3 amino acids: CASRTTSARADTQYF. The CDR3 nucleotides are TGTGCCAGCAGGACGACTAGCGCCCGCGCAGATACGCAGTATTTT. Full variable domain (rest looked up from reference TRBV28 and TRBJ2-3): DVKVTQSSRYLVKRTGEKVFLECVQDMDHENMFWYRQDPGLGLRLIYFSYDVKMKEKGDIPEGYSVSREKKERFSLILESASTNQTSMYLCASRTTSARADTQYFGPGTRLTVL.